These T cell receptor beta chains were read from a single sample in a study of cytomegalovirus exposure and HLA in healthy donors. The data were produced by immunoSEQ multiplex PCR, yet TCRdb's version contains in-frame clones alone and is incomplete. In total, the table holds approximately 110,000 clones. Sequences were obtained from PBMCs. Source of these receptors: a man aged 40-49 years in good health and CMV-seronegative. Each CDR3 is given with its conserved first and last residue. Fields, in order: CDR3 DNA, CDR3 protein, D gene, J gene, V gene. D genes are given only for firm matches.

CDR3nt: TGCGCCAGCAGCTTGGGGGGGACTAGCCAGATCTACGAGCAGTACTTC
CDR3aa: CASSLGGTSQIYEQYF
d_gene: TRBD2
j_gene: TRBJ2-7
v_gene: TRBV5-1

CDR3nt: TGCGCCAGCAGTGAAGAAGCGGGAACAGCATACAATGAGCAGTTCTTC
CDR3aa: CASSEEAGTAYNEQFF
d_gene: TRBD2
j_gene: TRBJ2-1
v_gene: TRBV10-1

CDR3nt: TGTGCCAGCAGTGAAGCTATAGGGCTAGCGGGCTACGAGCAGTACTTC
CDR3aa: CASSEAIGLAGYEQYF
d_gene: TRBD2
j_gene: TRBJ2-7
v_gene: TRBV2

CDR3nt: TGTGCCAGCAGCGTGCTAGCGGGAGGGGGAACCGGGGAGCTGTTTTTT
CDR3aa: CASSVLAGGGTGELFF
d_gene: TRBD2
j_gene: TRBJ2-2
v_gene: TRBV9

CDR3nt: TGTGCCAGCAGCTTAGGTTTAATAGCGGGAAGATTAATCGATGAGCAGTTCTTC
CDR3aa: CASSLGLIAGRLIDEQFF
d_gene: TRBD2
j_gene: TRBJ2-1
v_gene: TRBV11-3

CDR3nt: TGCGCCAGCAGCTTGACATCGGGACAGGGGACGAACACTGAAGCTTTCTTT
CDR3aa: CASSLTSGQGTNTEAFF
d_gene: TRBD1
j_gene: TRBJ1-1
v_gene: TRBV5-1

CDR3nt: TGTGCCAGCACCCGAGGGTTTGGCTACACCTTC
CDR3aa: CASTRGFGYTF
d_gene: NA
j_gene: TRBJ1-2
v_gene: TRBV6-6

CDR3nt: TGTGCCAGTAGTATAAGTCTCGGGGACAGGGGGCTGGGGCAGCCCCAGCATTTT
CDR3aa: CASSISLGDRGLGQPQHF
d_gene: TRBD1
j_gene: TRBJ1-5
v_gene: TRBV19

CDR3nt: TGCGCCAGCAGACTCACGGGGGTAGCCGGGCGAGAGACCCAGTACTTC
CDR3aa: CASRLTGVAGRETQYF
d_gene: NA
j_gene: TRBJ2-5
v_gene: TRBV4-3

CDR3nt: TGTGCCTGGAGTGTATGGGTTCAGGATCTGAAGGCTTTCTTT
CDR3aa: CAWSVWVQDLKAFF
d_gene: NA
j_gene: TRBJ1-1
v_gene: TRBV30

CDR3nt: TGTGCCACCAGCAGAGAGGCCAATTCGAACACCGGGGAGCTGTTTTTT
CDR3aa: CATSREANSNTGELFF
d_gene: NA
j_gene: TRBJ2-2
v_gene: TRBV15

CDR3nt: TGTGCCAGTAGTGTCAACAGGGATTGGAATCAGCCCCAGCATTTT
CDR3aa: CASSVNRDWNQPQHF
d_gene: NA
j_gene: TRBJ1-5
v_gene: TRBV19

CDR3nt: TGCGCCAGCAGCCAAGGGATCCTAGCGGGAGGCCCTAGCACAGATACGCAGTATTTT
CDR3aa: CASSQGILAGGPSTDTQYF
d_gene: TRBD2
j_gene: TRBJ2-3
v_gene: TRBV4-1

CDR3nt: TGCGCCAGCAGCCCTCGGACGCCGGGGTACGAGCAGTACTTC
CDR3aa: CASSPRTPGYEQYF
d_gene: NA
j_gene: TRBJ2-7
v_gene: TRBV5-1

CDR3nt: TGTGCCTGGAGACAGTCCATAAACTATGGCTACACCTTC
CDR3aa: CAWRQSINYGYTF
d_gene: NA
j_gene: TRBJ1-2
v_gene: TRBV30

CDR3nt: TGCGCCAGCAGCTTGGCGTCCGGGGGAGCTGGAAACACCATATATTTT
CDR3aa: CASSLASGGAGNTIYF
d_gene: NA
j_gene: TRBJ1-3
v_gene: TRBV5-1

CDR3nt: TGTGCCAGCAGTTACGACAGCTTCAATCAGCCCCAGCATTTT
CDR3aa: CASSYDSFNQPQHF
d_gene: NA
j_gene: TRBJ1-5
v_gene: TRBV6-6

CDR3nt: TGTGCCAGCAAATTGGGGGGGCAAGGCACTGAAGCTTTCTTT
CDR3aa: CASKLGGQGTEAFF
d_gene: NA
j_gene: TRBJ1-1
v_gene: TRBV27

CDR3nt: TGCGCCAGCAGCCAAGTCCGTGGCGGGACAGGGTATTGTCACCAAGAGACCCAGTACTTC
CDR3aa: CASSQVRGGTGYCHQETQYF
d_gene: TRBD1
j_gene: TRBJ2-5
v_gene: TRBV4-1

CDR3nt: TGCGCCAGCAGCTTGGTTATCCCGCCGGGAAATACGCAGTATTTT
CDR3aa: CASSLVIPPGNTQYF
d_gene: NA
j_gene: TRBJ2-3
v_gene: TRBV5-1

CDR3nt: TGTGCCAGCAGCTTCCCGGGTAACCCCTACGAGCAGTACTTC
CDR3aa: CASSFPGNPYEQYF
d_gene: NA
j_gene: TRBJ2-7
v_gene: TRBV11-3

CDR3nt: TGCGCCAGCAGCCAAGCGACAGCTTTAGATACGCAGTATTTT
CDR3aa: CASSQATALDTQYF
d_gene: NA
j_gene: TRBJ2-3
v_gene: TRBV4-1

CDR3nt: TGTGCCAGCCAAGCGTTAGCCAAAAACATTCAGTACTTC
CDR3aa: CASQALAKNIQYF
d_gene: NA
j_gene: TRBJ2-4
v_gene: TRBV7-3

CDR3nt: TGTGCCGCGGGAGGAGGGGGCACAGATACGCAGTATTTT
CDR3aa: CAAGGGGTDTQYF
d_gene: TRBD2
j_gene: TRBJ2-3
v_gene: TRBV6-5

CDR3nt: TGTGCCAGCAGCTTTCTAGGCGAGCAGTACTTC
CDR3aa: CASSFLGEQYF
d_gene: NA
j_gene: TRBJ2-7
v_gene: TRBV11-2

CDR3nt: TGTGCCAGCAGCCTTAGCCCCAGGGGGCGAACTGAAGCTTTCTTT
CDR3aa: CASSLSPRGRTEAFF
d_gene: TRBD1
j_gene: TRBJ1-1
v_gene: TRBV11-3

CDR3nt: TGTGCCAGCAGCCCCCTGAATGCAGGGGCAGATGAAAAACTGTTTTTT
CDR3aa: CASSPLNAGADEKLFF
d_gene: NA
j_gene: TRBJ1-4
v_gene: TRBV11-2

CDR3nt: TGTGCCAGCAGCCCTGAGGCAACAGATACGCAGTATTTT
CDR3aa: CASSPEATDTQYF
d_gene: NA
j_gene: TRBJ2-3
v_gene: TRBV5-6

CDR3nt: TGCGCCAGCAGCTTTTCAGGGCGATACTCCTACGAGCAGTACTTC
CDR3aa: CASSFSGRYSYEQYF
d_gene: NA
j_gene: TRBJ2-7
v_gene: TRBV5-1

CDR3nt: TGCGCCAGCAGCTTGGTTTCCAGCGGAAGGCGCACAGATACGCAGTATTTT
CDR3aa: CASSLVSSGRRTDTQYF
d_gene: NA
j_gene: TRBJ2-3
v_gene: TRBV5-1

CDR3nt: TGTGCCAGCAGTTTAGGGGGACAGAACTACTATGGCTACACCTTC
CDR3aa: CASSLGGQNYYGYTF
d_gene: TRBD1
j_gene: TRBJ1-2
v_gene: TRBV27

CDR3nt: TGTGCCAGCAGCTCCCGGGACTCCAAGGGCACCGGGGAGCTGTTTTTT
CDR3aa: CASSSRDSKGTGELFF
d_gene: NA
j_gene: TRBJ2-2
v_gene: TRBV11-3

CDR3nt: TGTGCCAGCAGCGGGCCAATCAATGAGCAGTTCTTC
CDR3aa: CASSGPINEQFF
d_gene: NA
j_gene: TRBJ2-1
v_gene: TRBV11-2

CDR3nt: TGTGCCAGTAGCCAGGGACAAGAGACCCAGTACTTC
CDR3aa: CASSQGQETQYF
d_gene: NA
j_gene: TRBJ2-5
v_gene: TRBV28

CDR3nt: TGTGCCAGCAAGAAGGACTACCTTAACGAGCAGTACTTC
CDR3aa: CASKKDYLNEQYF
d_gene: NA
j_gene: TRBJ2-7
v_gene: TRBV2

CDR3nt: TGTGCCTGGAGCCGGCTAGCGGAAGAGACCCAGTACTTC
CDR3aa: CAWSRLAEETQYF
d_gene: TRBD2
j_gene: TRBJ2-5
v_gene: TRBV30

CDR3nt: TGCGCCAGCTCGGGACTTATCACCGGGGAGCTGTTTTTT
CDR3aa: CASSGLITGELFF
d_gene: NA
j_gene: TRBJ2-2
v_gene: TRBV10-1

CDR3nt: TGTGCCAGCAGCCTCGGGGGGAGCGGGTCCGGCGAGCAGTACTTC
CDR3aa: CASSLGGSGSGEQYF
d_gene: TRBD2
j_gene: TRBJ2-7
v_gene: TRBV7-9

CDR3nt: TGCGCCAGCAGCGCAACTAACCTACAGGACTCTGGGGCCAACGTCCTGACTTTC
CDR3aa: CASSATNLQDSGANVLTF
d_gene: NA
j_gene: TRBJ2-6
v_gene: TRBV5-1

CDR3nt: TGCAGCGTTGAGGGGGGGGGCCATGGCTACACCTTC
CDR3aa: CSVEGGGHGYTF
d_gene: NA
j_gene: TRBJ1-2
v_gene: TRBV29-1

CDR3nt: TGTGCCAGCAGTTTAAGGCAAGGGGGCGACTACGAGCAGTACTTC
CDR3aa: CASSLRQGGDYEQYF
d_gene: TRBD1
j_gene: TRBJ2-7
v_gene: TRBV28

CDR3nt: TGTGCCAGCAGTAGACCCGAGGGAGGGCAGTACTTC
CDR3aa: CASSRPEGGQYF
d_gene: NA
j_gene: TRBJ2-7
v_gene: TRBV6-5

CDR3nt: TGTGCCATCAGTGCCGGGACAGGGGCGGGAAACACCATATATTTT
CDR3aa: CAISAGTGAGNTIYF
d_gene: TRBD1
j_gene: TRBJ1-3
v_gene: TRBV10-3

CDR3nt: TGCGCCAGCAGCCCCCTCGGGGGCACAGATACGCAGTATTTT
CDR3aa: CASSPLGGTDTQYF
d_gene: NA
j_gene: TRBJ2-3
v_gene: TRBV5-1

CDR3nt: TGTGCCAGCAGCTCGGGAACGAGGGAAGAAAAACTGTTTTTT
CDR3aa: CASSSGTREEKLFF
d_gene: NA
j_gene: TRBJ1-4
v_gene: TRBV5-4

CDR3nt: TGTGCCAGCAGCTTAGTGGCTAGCGGGAGGTTCACAGATACGCAGTATTTT
CDR3aa: CASSLVASGRFTDTQYF
d_gene: TRBD2
j_gene: TRBJ2-3
v_gene: TRBV13

CDR3nt: TGTGCCAGCAGCCAGGCACAGAACTACGAGCAGTACTTC
CDR3aa: CASSQAQNYEQYF
d_gene: NA
j_gene: TRBJ2-7
v_gene: TRBV7-3

CDR3nt: TGCGCCAGCAGCCGCGGAACTAGCGGGATGAACACCGGGGAGCTGTTTTTT
CDR3aa: CASSRGTSGMNTGELFF
d_gene: TRBD2
j_gene: TRBJ2-2
v_gene: TRBV4-3

CDR3nt: TGTGCCAGCAGCGTAGGGGGTTGGGGGGGTGAGCAGTTCTTC
CDR3aa: CASSVGGWGGEQFF
d_gene: TRBD2
j_gene: TRBJ2-1
v_gene: TRBV9

CDR3nt: TGCGCCAGCAGCTTCGATGCGTCGAACACTGAAGCTTTCTTT
CDR3aa: CASSFDASNTEAFF
d_gene: NA
j_gene: TRBJ1-1
v_gene: TRBV5-1

CDR3nt: TGTGCCAGCAGTTTCCTGCCGGAGACAGGGTCCTACGAGCAGCACTTC
CDR3aa: CASSFLPETGSYEQHF
d_gene: TRBD1
j_gene: TRBJ2-7
v_gene: TRBV28

CDR3nt: TGTGCCAGTAGTATATGGGGAGAGGGCGAGCAGTACTTC
CDR3aa: CASSIWGEGEQYF
d_gene: NA
j_gene: TRBJ2-7
v_gene: TRBV19

CDR3nt: TGTGCCAGTAGCGCCGCTCCTCGGAGAGGCTACACCTTC
CDR3aa: CASSAAPRRGYTF
d_gene: NA
j_gene: TRBJ1-2
v_gene: TRBV19

CDR3nt: TGTGCCAGCAGCTTGGTGCAGGTCTACGAGCAGTACTTC
CDR3aa: CASSLVQVYEQYF
d_gene: NA
j_gene: TRBJ2-7
v_gene: TRBV5-6